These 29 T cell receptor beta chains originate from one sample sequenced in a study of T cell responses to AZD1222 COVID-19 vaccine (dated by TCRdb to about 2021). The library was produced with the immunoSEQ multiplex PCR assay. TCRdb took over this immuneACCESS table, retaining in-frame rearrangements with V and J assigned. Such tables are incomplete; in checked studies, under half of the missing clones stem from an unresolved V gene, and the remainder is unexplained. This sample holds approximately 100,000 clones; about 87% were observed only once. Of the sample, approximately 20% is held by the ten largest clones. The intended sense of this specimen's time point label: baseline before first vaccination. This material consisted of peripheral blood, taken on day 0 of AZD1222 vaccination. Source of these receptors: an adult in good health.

CDR3 coding DNA: TGTGCCAGCAGCTTACGGGCCGGGGAGCTGTTTTTT. It translates to CASSLRAGELFF. The chain couples TRBV11-2 to TRBJ2-2, with D unresolved. CDR3 size: 12 residues. Looked up from germline, CDR1 is SGHAT and CDR2 is FQNNGV. Trimming pared 2 bases from V and 6 bases from J, leaving 4 bases between.

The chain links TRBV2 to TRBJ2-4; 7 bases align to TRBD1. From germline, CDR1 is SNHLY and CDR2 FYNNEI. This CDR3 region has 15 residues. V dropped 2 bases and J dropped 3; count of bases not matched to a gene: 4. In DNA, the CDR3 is TGTGCCAGCAGTGAAAGGGGGCCGGGCAAAAACATTCAGTACTTC. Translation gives CASSERGPGKNIQYF.

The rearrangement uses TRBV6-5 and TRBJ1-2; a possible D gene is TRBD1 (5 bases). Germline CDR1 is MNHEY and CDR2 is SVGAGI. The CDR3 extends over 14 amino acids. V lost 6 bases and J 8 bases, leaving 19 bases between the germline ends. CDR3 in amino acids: CASSPWRGARGYTF. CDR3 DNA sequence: TGTGCCAGCAGCCCCTGGAGGGGAGCTAGGGGCTACACCTTC.

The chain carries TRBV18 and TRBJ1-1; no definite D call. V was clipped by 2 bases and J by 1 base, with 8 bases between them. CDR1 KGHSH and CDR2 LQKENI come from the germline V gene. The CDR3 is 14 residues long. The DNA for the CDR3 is TGTGCCAGCTCACCAGATACGGGGAACACTGAAGCTTTCTTT. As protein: CASSPDTGNTEAFF.

CDR3 sequence: CASSFSGDGNTIYF. The CDR3 DNA is TGTGCCAGCAGTTTTTCAGGGGACGGAAACACCATATATTTT. The chain uses TRBV28 and TRBJ1-3; D may be TRBD1 (6 bases). The germline V gene encodes CDR1 MDHEN and CDR2 SYDVKM. The CDR3 runs to 14 residues. V was cut by 3 bases and J by 4 bases, with 10 bases left in between.

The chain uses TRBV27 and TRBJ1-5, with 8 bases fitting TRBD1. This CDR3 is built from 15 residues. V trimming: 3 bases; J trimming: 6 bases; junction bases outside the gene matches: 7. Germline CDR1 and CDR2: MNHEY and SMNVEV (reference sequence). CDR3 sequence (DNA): TGTGCCAGCAGTTTGGTCGGACAGGGCACTCAGCCCCAGCATTTT. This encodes CASSLVGQGTQPQHF.

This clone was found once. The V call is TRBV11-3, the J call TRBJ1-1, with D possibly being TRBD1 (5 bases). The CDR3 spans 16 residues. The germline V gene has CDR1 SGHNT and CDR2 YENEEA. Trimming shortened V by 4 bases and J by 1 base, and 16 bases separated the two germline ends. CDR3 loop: CASSSKGLMPNTEAFF. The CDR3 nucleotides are TGTGCCAGCAGCTCCAAGGGACTGATGCCGAACACTGAAGCTTTCTTT. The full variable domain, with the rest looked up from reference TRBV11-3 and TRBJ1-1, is EAGVVQSPRYKIIEKKQPVAFWCNPISGHNTLYWYLQNLGQGPELLIRYENEEAVDDSQLPKDRFSAERLKGVDSTLKIQPAELGDSAVYLCASSSKGLMPNTEAFFGQGTRLTVV.

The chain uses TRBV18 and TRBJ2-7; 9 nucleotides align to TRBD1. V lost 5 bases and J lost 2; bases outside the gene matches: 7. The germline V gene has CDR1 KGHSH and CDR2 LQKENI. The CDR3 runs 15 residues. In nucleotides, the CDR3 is TGTGCCAGCTCAGGGACCGGGACAGGGACCTACGAGCAGTACTTC. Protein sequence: CASSGTGTGTYEQYF.

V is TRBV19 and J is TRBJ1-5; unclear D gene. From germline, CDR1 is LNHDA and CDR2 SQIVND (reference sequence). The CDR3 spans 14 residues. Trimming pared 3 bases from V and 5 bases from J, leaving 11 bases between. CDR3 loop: CASSIREVDQPQHF. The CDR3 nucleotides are TGTGCCAGTAGTATCCGGGAAGTGGATCAGCCCCAGCATTTT.

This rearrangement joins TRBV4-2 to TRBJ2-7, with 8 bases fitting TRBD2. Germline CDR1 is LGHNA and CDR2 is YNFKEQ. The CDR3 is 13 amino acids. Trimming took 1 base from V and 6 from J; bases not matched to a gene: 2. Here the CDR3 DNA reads TGTGCCAGCAGCCAAGGGACTAGCAGCGAGCAGTACTTC. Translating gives CASSQGTSSEQYF.

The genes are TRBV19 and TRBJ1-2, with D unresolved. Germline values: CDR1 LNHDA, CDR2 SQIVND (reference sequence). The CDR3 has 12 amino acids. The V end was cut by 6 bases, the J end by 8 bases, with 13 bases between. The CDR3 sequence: CASRIILGGYTF. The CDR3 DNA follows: TGTGCCAGTAGAATCATCCTAGGAGGCTACACCTTC.

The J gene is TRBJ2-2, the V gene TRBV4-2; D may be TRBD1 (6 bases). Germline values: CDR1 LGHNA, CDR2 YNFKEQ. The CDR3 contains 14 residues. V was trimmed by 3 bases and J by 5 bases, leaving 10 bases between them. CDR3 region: CASSQTGLTGELFF. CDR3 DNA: TGTGCCAGCAGCCAGACAGGATTAACCGGGGAGCTGTTTTTT.

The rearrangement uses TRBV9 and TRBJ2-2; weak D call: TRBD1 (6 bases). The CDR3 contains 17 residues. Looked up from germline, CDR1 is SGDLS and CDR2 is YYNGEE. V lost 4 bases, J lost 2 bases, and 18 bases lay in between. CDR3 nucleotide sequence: TGTGCCAGCAGCATCCGGGACATTGCCCGAAACACCGGGGAGCTGTTTTTT. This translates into CASSIRDIARNTGELFF. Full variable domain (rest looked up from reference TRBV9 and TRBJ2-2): DSGVTQTPKHLITATGQRVTLRCSPRSGDLSVYWYQQSLDQGLQFLIQYYNGEERAKGNILERFSAQQFPDLHSELNLSSLELGDSALYFCASSIRDIARNTGELFFGEGSRLTVL.

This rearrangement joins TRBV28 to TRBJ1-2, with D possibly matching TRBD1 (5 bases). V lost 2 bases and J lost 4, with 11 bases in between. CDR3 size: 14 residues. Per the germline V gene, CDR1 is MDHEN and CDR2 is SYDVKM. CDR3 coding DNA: TGTGCCAGCAGTTTAAGTGGGGGTGCCTATGGCTACACCTTC. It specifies CASSLSGGAYGYTF.

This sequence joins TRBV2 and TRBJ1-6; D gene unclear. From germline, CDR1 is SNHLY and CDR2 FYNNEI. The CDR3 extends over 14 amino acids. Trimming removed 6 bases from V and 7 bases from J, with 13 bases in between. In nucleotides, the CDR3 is TGTGCCAGCAGGCGGGAGGCGAAGAATTCACCCCTCCACTTT. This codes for CASRREAKNSPLHF.

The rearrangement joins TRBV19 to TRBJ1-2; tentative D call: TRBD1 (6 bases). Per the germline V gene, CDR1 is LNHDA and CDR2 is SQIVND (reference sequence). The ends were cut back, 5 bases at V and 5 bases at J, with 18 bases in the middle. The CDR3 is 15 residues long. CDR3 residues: CASSSLLDRMYGYTF. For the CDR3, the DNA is TGTGCCAGTAGTTCACTCCTTGACAGGATGTATGGCTACACCTTC.

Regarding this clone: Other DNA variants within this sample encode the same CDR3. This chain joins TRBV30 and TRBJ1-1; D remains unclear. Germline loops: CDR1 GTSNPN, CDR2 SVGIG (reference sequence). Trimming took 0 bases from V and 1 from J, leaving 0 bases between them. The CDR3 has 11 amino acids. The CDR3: CAWSVNTEAFF. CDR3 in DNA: TGTGCCTGGAGTGTGAACACTGAAGCTTTCTTT.

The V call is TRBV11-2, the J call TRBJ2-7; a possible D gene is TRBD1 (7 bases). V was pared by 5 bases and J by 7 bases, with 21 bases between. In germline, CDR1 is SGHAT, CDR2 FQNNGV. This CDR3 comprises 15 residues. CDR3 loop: CASSPQGGVPREQYF. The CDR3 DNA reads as TGTGCCAGCAGCCCCCAGGGGGGTGTCCCCAGGGAGCAGTACTTC. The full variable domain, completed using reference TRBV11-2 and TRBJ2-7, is EAGVAQSPRYKIIEKRQSVAFWCNPISGHATLYWYQQILGQGPKLLIQFQNNGVVDDSQLPKDRFSAERLKGVDSTLKIQPAKLEDSAVYLCASSPQGGVPREQYFGPGTRLTVT.

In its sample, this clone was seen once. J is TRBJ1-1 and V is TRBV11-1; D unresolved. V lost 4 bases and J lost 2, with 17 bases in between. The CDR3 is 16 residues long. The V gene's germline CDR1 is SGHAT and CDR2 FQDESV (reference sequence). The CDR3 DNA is TGTGCCAGCAGCTACGGCTCCCTACTACCTAACACTGAAGCTTTCTTT. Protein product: CASSYGSLLPNTEAFF.

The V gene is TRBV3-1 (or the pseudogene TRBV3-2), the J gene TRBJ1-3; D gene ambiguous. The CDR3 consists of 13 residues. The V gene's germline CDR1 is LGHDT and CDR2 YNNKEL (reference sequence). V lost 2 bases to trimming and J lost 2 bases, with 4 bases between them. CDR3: CASSQSTGNTIYF. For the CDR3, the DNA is TGTGCCAGCAGCCAAAGTACTGGAAACACCATATATTTT.

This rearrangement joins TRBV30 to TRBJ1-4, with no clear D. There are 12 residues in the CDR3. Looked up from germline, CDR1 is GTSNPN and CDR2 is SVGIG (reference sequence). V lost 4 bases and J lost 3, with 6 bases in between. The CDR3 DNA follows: TGTGCCTGGAATAAGGCTAATGAAAAACTGTTTTTT. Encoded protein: CAWNKANEKLFF.

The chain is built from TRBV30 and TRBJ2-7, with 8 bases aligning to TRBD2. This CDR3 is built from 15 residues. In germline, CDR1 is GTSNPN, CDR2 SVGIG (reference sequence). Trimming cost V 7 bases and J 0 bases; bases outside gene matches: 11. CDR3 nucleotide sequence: TGTGCCTCAACATTAAGCGGGAGAAACTCCTACGAGCAGTACTTC. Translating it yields CASTLSGRNSYEQYF. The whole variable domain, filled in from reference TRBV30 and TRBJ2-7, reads SQTIHQWPATLVQPVGSPLSLECTVEGTSNPNLYWYRQAAGRGLQLLFYSVGIGQISSEVPQNLSASRPQDRQFILSSKKLLLSDSGFYLCASTLSGRNSYEQYFGPGTRLTVT.

The CDR3: CASSPRGGTGANVLTF. The CDR3 coding sequence is TGCGCCAGCAGCCCGAGGGGAGGGACTGGGGCCAACGTCCTGACTTTC. The V call is TRBV5-1, the J call TRBJ2-6, with 7 positions matching TRBD2. The CDR3 consists of 16 residues. The V and J ends lost 4 bases and 2 bases, in that order; junction bases with no gene match: 6. In germline, CDR1 is SGHRS, CDR2 YFSETQ.

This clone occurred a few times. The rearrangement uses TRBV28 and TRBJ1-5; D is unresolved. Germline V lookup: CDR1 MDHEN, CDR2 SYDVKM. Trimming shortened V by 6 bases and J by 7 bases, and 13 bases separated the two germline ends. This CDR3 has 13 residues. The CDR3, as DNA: TGTGCCAGCAGGAAAACGGGAGGGCAGCCCCAGCATTTT. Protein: CASRKTGGQPQHF.

The CDR3 protein is CASSDLSSGNTIYF. CDR3 in DNA: TGTGCCAGCAGTGACCTGAGCTCTGGAAACACCATATATTTT. The chain couples TRBV25-1 to TRBJ1-3; D is unclear. The V and J ends lost 3 bases and 0 bases respectively, with 6 bases between them. The germline CDR1 and CDR2 sequences are MGHDK and SYGVNS. The CDR3 contains 14 residues.

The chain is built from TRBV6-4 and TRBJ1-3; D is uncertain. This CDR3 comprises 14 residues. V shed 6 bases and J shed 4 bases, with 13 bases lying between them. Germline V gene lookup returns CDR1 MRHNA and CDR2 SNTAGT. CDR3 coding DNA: TGTGCCAGCAGGTTTAGGAAGCGGGGAAACACCATATATTTT. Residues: CASRFRKRGNTIYF.

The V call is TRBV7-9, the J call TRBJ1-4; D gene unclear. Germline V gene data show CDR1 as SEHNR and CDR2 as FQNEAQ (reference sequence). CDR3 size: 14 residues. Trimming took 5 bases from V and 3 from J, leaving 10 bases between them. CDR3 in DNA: TGTGCCAGCAGCCCAGACGGGCCTAATGAAAAACTGTTTTTT. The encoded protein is CASSPDGPNEKLFF.

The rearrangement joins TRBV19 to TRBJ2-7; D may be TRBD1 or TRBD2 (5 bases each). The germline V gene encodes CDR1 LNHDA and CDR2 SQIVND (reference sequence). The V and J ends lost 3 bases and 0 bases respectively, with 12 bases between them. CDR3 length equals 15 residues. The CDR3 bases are TGTGCCAGTAGTATCTCCGGGGCTGCCTCCTACGAGCAGTACTTC. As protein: CASSISGAASYEQYF.

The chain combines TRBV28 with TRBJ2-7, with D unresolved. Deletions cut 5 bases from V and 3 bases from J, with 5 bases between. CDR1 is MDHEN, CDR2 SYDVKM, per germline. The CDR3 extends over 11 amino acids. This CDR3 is CASSLYYEQYF. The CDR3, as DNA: TGTGCCAGCAGTCTATACTACGAGCAGTACTTC.